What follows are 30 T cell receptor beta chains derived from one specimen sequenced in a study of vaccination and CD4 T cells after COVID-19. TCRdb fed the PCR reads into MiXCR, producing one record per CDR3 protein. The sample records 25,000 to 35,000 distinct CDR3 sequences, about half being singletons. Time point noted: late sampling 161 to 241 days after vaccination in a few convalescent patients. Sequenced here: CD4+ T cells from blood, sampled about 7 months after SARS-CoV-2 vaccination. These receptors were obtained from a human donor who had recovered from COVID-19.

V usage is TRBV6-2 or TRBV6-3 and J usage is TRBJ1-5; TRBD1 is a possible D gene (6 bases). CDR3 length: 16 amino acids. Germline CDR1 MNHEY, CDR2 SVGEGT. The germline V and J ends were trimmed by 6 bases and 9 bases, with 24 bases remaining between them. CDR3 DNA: TGTGCCAGCAGAAACGAGGGGGAACCAGGTAGTATGCCCCAGCATTTT. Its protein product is CASRNEGEPGSMPQHF.

In DNA, the CDR3 is TGCGCCAGCAGCCAAGCCCATTTCAGGGGCTACGAGCAGTACTTC. Translated: CASSQAHFRGYEQYF. The chain employs TRBV4-1 and TRBJ2-7, with TRBD1 as a possible D gene (6 bases). CDR3 length equals 15 residues. The germline CDR1 and CDR2 sequences are MGHRA and YSYEKL. Trimming stripped 1 base from V and 3 bases from J, with 13 bases between.

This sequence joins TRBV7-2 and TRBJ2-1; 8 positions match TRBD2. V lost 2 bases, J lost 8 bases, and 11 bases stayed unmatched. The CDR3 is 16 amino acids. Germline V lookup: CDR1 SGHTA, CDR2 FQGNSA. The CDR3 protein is CASSLFGREVVHEQFF. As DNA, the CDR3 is TGTGCCAGCAGCTTATTCGGGCGGGAGGTAGTCCATGAGCAGTTCTTC. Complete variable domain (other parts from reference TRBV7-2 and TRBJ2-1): GAGVSQSPSNKVTEKGKDVELRCDPISGHTALYWYRQSLGQGLEFLIYFQGNSAPDKSGLPSDRFSAERTGGSVSTLTIQRTQQEDSAVYLCASSLFGREVVHEQFFGPGTRLTVL.

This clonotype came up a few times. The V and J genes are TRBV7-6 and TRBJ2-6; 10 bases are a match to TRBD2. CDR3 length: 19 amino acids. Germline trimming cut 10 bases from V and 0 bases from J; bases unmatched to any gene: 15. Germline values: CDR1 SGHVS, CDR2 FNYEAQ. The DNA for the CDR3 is TGTGCCACCTCGAATCCATATAGCGGGAGGCGCTCTGGGGCCAACGTCCTGACTTTC. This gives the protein CATSNPYSGRRSGANVLTF.

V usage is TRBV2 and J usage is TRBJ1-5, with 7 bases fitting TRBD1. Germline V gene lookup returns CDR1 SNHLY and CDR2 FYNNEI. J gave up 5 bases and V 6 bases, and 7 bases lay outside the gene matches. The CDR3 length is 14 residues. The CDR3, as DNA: TGTGCCAGCAGCAGGCTTCAGGGGGATCAGCCCCAGCATTTT. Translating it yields CASSRLQGDQPQHF.

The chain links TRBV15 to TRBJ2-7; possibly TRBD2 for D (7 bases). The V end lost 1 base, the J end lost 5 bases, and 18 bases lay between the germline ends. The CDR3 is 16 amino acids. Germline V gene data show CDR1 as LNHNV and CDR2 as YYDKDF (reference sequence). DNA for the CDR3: TGTGCCACCAGCAGAGGGGGTGGGGAGGGGGTCCACGAGCAGTACTTC. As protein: CATSRGGGEGVHEQYF. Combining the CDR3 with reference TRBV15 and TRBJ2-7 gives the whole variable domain DAMVIQNPRYQVTQFGKPVTLSCSQTLNHNVMYWYQQKSSQAPKLLFHYYDKDFNNEADTPDNFQSRRPNTSFCFLDIRSPGLGDTAMYLCATSRGGGEGVHEQYFGPGTRLTVT.

CDR3 DNA: TGTGCCAGCAGCCAAGGAGACAGCTACCTTTATTCACCCCTCCACTTT. Its translation is CASSQGDSYLYSPLHF. This chain links TRBV6-1 with TRBJ1-6, with a possible D match to TRBD1 (5 bases). In germline, CDR1 is MNHNS, CDR2 SASEGT. CDR3 length: 16 residues. V dropped 6 bases and J dropped 8 bases, with 20 bases sitting between them.

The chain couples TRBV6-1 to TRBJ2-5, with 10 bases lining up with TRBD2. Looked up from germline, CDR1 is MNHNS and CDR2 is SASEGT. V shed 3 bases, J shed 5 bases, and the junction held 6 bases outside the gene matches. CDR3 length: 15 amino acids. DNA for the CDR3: TGTGCCAGCAGTGAGCTCGTAGCGGGAGGTGAGACCCAGTACTTC. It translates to CASSELVAGGETQYF.

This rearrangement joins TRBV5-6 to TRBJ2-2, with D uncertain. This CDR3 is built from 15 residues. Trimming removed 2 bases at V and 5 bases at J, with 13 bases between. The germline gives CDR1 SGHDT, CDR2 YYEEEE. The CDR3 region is CASSLLQVATGELFF. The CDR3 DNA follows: TGTGCCAGCAGCTTATTGCAGGTAGCTACCGGGGAGCTGTTTTTT. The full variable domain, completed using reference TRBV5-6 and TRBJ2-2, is DAGVTQSPTHLIKTRGQQVTLRCSPKSGHDTVSWYQQALGQGPQFIFQYYEEEERQRGNFPDRFSGHQFPNYSSELNVNALLLGDSALYLCASSLLQVATGELFFGEGSRLTVL.

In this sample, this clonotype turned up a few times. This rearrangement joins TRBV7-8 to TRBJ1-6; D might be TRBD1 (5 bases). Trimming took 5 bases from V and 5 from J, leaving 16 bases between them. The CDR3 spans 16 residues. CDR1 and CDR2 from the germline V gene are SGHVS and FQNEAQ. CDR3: CASSLIVRGNNSPLHF. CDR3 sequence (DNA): TGTGCCAGCAGCCTAATCGTCCGGGGCAATAATTCACCCCTCCACTTT.

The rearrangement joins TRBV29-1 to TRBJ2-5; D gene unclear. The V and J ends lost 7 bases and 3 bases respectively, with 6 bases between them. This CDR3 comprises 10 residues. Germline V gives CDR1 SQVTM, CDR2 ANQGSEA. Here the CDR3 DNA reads TGCAGCGCCGGAGAAGAGACCCAGTACTTC. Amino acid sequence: CSAGEETQYF.

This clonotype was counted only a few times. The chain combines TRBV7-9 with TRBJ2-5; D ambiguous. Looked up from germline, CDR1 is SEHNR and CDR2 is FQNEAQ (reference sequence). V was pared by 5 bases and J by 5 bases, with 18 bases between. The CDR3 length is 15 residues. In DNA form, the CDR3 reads TGTGCCAGCAGCCTCAGACGAATGGCCTTGGAGACCCAGTACTTC. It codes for CASSLRRMALETQYF.

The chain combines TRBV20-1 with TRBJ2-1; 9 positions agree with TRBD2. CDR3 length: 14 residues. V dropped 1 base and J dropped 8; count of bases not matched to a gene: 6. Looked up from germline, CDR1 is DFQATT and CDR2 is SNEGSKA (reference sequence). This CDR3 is CSARGGRASYEQFF. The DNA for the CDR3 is TGCAGTGCTAGAGGCGGGAGGGCCAGTTATGAGCAGTTCTTC.

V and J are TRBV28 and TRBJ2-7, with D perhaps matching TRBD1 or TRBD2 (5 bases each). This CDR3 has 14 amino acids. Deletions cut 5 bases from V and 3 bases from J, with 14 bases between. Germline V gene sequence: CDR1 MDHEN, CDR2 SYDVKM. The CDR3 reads CASSRLGTYYEQYF. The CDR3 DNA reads TGTGCCAGCAGTCGGCTGGGGACGTACTACGAGCAGTACTTC.

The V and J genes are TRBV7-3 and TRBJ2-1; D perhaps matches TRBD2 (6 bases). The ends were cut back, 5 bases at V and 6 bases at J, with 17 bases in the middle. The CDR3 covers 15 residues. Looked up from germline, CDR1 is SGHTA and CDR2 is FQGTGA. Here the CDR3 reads CASSTNPGRINEQFF. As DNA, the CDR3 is TGTGCCAGCAGCACTAACCCAGGGAGGATCAATGAGCAGTTCTTC.

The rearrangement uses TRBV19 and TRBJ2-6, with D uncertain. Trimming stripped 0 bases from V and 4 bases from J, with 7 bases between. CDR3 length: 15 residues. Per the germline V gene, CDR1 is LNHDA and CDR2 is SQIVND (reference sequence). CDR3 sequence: CASSIEARGANVLTF. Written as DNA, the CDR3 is TGTGCCAGTAGTATAGAGGCGAGAGGGGCCAACGTCCTGACTTTC. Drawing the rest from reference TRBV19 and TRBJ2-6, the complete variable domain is DGGITQSPKYLFRKEGQNVTLSCEQNLNHDAMYWYRQDPGQGLRLIYYSQIVNDFQKGDIAEGYSVSREKKESFPLTVTSAQKNPTAFYLCASSIEARGANVLTFGAGSRLTVL.

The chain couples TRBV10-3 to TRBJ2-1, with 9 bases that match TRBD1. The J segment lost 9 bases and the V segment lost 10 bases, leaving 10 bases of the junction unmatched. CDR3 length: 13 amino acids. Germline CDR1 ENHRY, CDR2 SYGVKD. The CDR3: CAKSPGQGSEQFF. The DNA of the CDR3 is TGTGCCAAAAGCCCGGGACAGGGTAGTGAGCAGTTCTTC.

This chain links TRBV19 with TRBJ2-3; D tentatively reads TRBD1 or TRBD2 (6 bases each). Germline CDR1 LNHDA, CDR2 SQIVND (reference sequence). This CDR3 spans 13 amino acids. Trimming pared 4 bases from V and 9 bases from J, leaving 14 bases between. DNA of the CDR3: TGTGCCAGTAGTACCTCCCGGAGGGGGACGCAGTATTTT. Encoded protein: CASSTSRRGTQYF.

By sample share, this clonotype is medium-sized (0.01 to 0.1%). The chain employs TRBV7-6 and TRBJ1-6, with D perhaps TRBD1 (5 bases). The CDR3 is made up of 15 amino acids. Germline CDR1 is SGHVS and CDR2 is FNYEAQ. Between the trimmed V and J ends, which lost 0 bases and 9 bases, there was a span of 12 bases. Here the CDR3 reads CASSLAAGTGSPLHF. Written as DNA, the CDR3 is TGTGCCAGCAGCTTAGCGGCAGGGACGGGTTCACCCCTCCACTTT.

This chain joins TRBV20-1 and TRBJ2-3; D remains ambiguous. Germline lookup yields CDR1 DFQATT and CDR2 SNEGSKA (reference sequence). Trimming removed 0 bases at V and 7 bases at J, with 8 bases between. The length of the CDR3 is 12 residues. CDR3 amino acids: CSARDSLNTQYF. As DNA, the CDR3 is TGCAGTGCTAGAGATTCCCTGAATACGCAGTATTTT.

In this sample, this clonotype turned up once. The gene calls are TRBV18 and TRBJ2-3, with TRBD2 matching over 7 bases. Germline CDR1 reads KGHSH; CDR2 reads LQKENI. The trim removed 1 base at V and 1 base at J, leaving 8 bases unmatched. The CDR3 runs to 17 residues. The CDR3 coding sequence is TGTGCCAGCTCACCACTACCGGTTACTAGCGGCACAGATACGCAGTATTTT. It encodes CASSPLPVTSGTDTQYF.

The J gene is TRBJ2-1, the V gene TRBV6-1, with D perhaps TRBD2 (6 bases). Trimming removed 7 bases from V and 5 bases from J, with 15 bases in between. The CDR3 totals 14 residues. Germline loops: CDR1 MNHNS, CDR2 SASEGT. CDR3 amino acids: CASTRLRGNNEQFF. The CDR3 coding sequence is TGTGCCAGCACCCGATTACGGGGGAACAATGAGCAGTTCTTC.

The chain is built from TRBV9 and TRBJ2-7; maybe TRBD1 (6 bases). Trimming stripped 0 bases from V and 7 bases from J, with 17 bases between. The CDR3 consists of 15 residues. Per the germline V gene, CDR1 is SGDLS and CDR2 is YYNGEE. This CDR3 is CASSVVLQGSGEQYF. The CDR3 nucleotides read TGTGCCAGCAGCGTAGTTCTGCAGGGGTCGGGGGAGCAGTACTTC. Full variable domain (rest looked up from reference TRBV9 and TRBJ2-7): DSGVTQTPKHLITATGQRVTLRCSPRSGDLSVYWYQQSLDQGLQFLIQYYNGEERAKGNILERFSAQQFPDLHSELNLSSLELGDSALYFCASSVVLQGSGEQYFGPGTRLTVT.

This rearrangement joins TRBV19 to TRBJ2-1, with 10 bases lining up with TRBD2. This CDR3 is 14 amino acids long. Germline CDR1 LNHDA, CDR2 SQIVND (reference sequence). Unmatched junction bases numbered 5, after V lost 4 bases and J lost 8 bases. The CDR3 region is CASSTLAGVDEQFF. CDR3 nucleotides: TGTGCCAGTAGTACCCTAGCGGGAGTTGATGAGCAGTTCTTC.

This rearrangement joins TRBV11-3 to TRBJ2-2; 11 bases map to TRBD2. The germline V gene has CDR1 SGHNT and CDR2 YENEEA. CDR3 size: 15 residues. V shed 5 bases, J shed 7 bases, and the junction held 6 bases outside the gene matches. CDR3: CASSLGLAEVGELFF. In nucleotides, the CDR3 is TGTGCCAGCAGCCTGGGACTAGCGGAAGTCGGGGAGCTGTTTTTT. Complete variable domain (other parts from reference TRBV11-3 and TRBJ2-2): EAGVVQSPRYKIIEKKQPVAFWCNPISGHNTLYWYLQNLGQGPELLIRYENEEAVDDSQLPKDRFSAERLKGVDSTLKIQPAELGDSAVYLCASSLGLAEVGELFFGEGSRLTVL.

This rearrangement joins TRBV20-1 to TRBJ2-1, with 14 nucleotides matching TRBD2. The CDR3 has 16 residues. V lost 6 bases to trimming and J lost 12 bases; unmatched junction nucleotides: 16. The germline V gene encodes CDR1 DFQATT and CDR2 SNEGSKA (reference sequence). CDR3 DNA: TGCAGTGCACCCGAGCCGGGACTAGCGGGAGTCATAAGGCAGTTCTTC. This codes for CSAPEPGLAGVIRQFF.

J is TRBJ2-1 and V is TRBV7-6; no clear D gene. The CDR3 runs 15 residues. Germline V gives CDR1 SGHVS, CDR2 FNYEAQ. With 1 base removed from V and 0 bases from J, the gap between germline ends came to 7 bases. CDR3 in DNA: TGTGCCAGCAGCTTAGTGGACGACTCCTACAATGAGCAGTTCTTC. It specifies CASSLVDDSYNEQFF.

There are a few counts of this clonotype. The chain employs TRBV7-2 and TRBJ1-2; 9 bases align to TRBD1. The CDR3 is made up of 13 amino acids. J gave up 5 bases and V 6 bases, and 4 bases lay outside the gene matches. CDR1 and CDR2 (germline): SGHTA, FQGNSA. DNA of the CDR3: TGTGCCAGCAGAAGCGGACAGGGGTATGGCTACACCTTC. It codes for CASRSGQGYGYTF.

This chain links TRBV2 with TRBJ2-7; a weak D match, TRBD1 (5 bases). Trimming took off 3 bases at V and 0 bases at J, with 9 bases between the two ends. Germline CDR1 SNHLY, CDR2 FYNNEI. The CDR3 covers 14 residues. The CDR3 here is CASSDSGISYEQYF. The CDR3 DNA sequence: TGTGCCAGCAGTGACTCAGGGATCTCCTACGAGCAGTACTTC.

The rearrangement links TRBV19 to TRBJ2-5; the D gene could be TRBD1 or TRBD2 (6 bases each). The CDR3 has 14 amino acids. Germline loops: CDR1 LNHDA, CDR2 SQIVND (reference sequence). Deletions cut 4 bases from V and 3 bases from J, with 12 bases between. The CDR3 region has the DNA TGTGCCAGTAGTAGTACAGGGAGGAAAGAGACCCAGTACTTC. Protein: CASSSTGRKETQYF.